This is a list of T cell receptor beta chains from one sample in a study of blood T cell repertoires in COVID-19. Profiled with immunoSEQ multiplex PCR; TCRdb holds only in-frame clones, not every one. This repertoire shows over 120,000 clones, 87% found once; its top ten account for approximately 10%. Specimen: PBMCs or T cells enriched from blood (not recorded which). Receptor source: a man between 60 and 75 years old who had recovered from COVID-19. CDR3s include the opening cysteine and the closing phenylalanine or tryptophan. A D gene is named only where the DNA matches it firmly. Part of the rows lack a size; the others show once, few, many or a class for expanded clones.

clone_size: NA; d_call: NA; cdr3_length: 15; j_call: TRBJ2-7; v_call: TRBV11-2; cdr3_nt: TGTGCCAGCAGCTTAACATCAGGGGCTATCTACGAGCAGTACTTC; cdr3_aa: CASSLTSGAIYEQYF
clone_size: NA; d_call: NA; cdr3_length: 11; j_call: TRBJ1-5; v_call: TRBV28; cdr3_nt: TGTGCCAGCAGTTCCGATCAGCCCCAGCATTTT; cdr3_aa: CASSSDQPQHF
clone_size: NA; d_call: TRBD1; cdr3_length: 14; j_call: TRBJ1-2; v_call: TRBV5-8; cdr3_nt: TGTGCCAGCAGCTACCCCGGGACAGTAGATGGCTACACCTTC; cdr3_aa: CASSYPGTVDGYTF
clone_size: once; d_call: NA; cdr3_length: 11; j_call: TRBJ2-5; v_call: TRBV2; cdr3_nt: TGTGCCAGCAGCCCGCAAGAGACCCAGTACTTC; cdr3_aa: CASSPQETQYF
clone_size: NA; d_call: TRBD2; cdr3_length: 14; j_call: TRBJ2-5; v_call: TRBV5-1; cdr3_nt: TGCGCCAGCAGCTTGGGCGGGGGGCGGGAGACCCAGTACTTC; cdr3_aa: CASSLGGGRETQYF
clone_size: NA; d_call: NA; cdr3_length: 15; j_call: TRBJ2-7; v_call: TRBV19; cdr3_nt: TGTGCCAGTAGTACTTGGGTGGGAGATATATACGAGCAGTACTTC; cdr3_aa: CASSTWVGDIYEQYF
clone_size: NA; d_call: NA; cdr3_length: 16; j_call: TRBJ1-4; v_call: TRBV5-1; cdr3_nt: TGCGCCAGCAGCTTGGCAGGGGTAGGGACTAATGAAAAACTGTTTTTT; cdr3_aa: CASSLAGVGTNEKLFF
clone_size: NA; d_call: NA; cdr3_length: 13; j_call: TRBJ1-1; v_call: TRBV19; cdr3_nt: TGTGCCAGTTCGACAGTAGGGAACACTGAAGCTTTCTTT; cdr3_aa: CASSTVGNTEAFF
clone_size: once; d_call: TRBD2; cdr3_length: 16; j_call: TRBJ2-7; v_call: TRBV7-3; cdr3_nt: TGTGCCAGCAGCTTAACGCTAGCGGGACTTACCTACGAGCAGTACTTC; cdr3_aa: CASSLTLAGLTYEQYF
clone_size: once; d_call: NA; cdr3_length: 15; j_call: TRBJ2-7; v_call: TRBV5-5; cdr3_nt: TGTGCCAGCAGCTTTGATACCGGACAAGCCTACGAGCAGTACTTC; cdr3_aa: CASSFDTGQAYEQYF
clone_size: NA; d_call: NA; cdr3_length: 15; j_call: TRBJ1-5; v_call: TRBV7-8; cdr3_nt: TGTGCCAGCAGTGTAGGGGCTTTACGCAATCAGCCCCAGCATTTT; cdr3_aa: CASSVGALRNQPQHF
clone_size: NA; d_call: TRBD1; cdr3_length: 15; j_call: TRBJ1-4; v_call: TRBV18; cdr3_nt: TGTGCCAGCTCAGCCGGGACAGGGGCAGGTGAAAAACTGTTTTTT; cdr3_aa: CASSAGTGAGEKLFF
clone_size: NA; d_call: TRBD1; cdr3_length: 14; j_call: TRBJ1-2; v_call: TRBV2; cdr3_nt: TGTGCCAGCAGTGAGGACGACAGGGACTATGGCTACACCTTC; cdr3_aa: CASSEDDRDYGYTF
clone_size: NA; d_call: NA; cdr3_length: 12; j_call: TRBJ1-6; v_call: TRBV6-5; cdr3_nt: TGTGCCAGCATAGACAGTGATTCACCCCTCCACTTT; cdr3_aa: CASIDSDSPLHF
clone_size: NA; d_call: NA; cdr3_length: 15; j_call: TRBJ1-1; v_call: TRBV16; cdr3_nt: TGTGCCAGCAGCCATGTGCGGGGAGGGGGCACTGAAGCTTTCTTT; cdr3_aa: CASSHVRGGGTEAFF
clone_size: few; d_call: NA; cdr3_length: 15; j_call: TRBJ1-6; v_call: TRBV7-8; cdr3_nt: TGTGCCAGCAGCTCCCGGGGGTTAGGGAATTCACCCCTCCACTTT; cdr3_aa: CASSSRGLGNSPLHF
clone_size: NA; d_call: TRBD1; cdr3_length: 15; j_call: TRBJ1-5; v_call: TRBV9; cdr3_nt: TGTGCCAGCAGCGGAACCGGGACAGGGAATCAGCCCCAGCATTTT; cdr3_aa: CASSGTGTGNQPQHF
clone_size: NA; d_call: NA; cdr3_length: 14; j_call: TRBJ1-5; v_call: TRBV7-8; cdr3_nt: TGTGCCAGCAGCTCCGCCGGGGGCAATCAGCCCCAGCATTTT; cdr3_aa: CASSSAGGNQPQHF
clone_size: NA; d_call: TRBD2; cdr3_length: 14; j_call: TRBJ2-3; v_call: TRBV28; cdr3_nt: TGTGCCAGCAGTACTAGCGGGAGGGCCGTGAAGCAGTATTTT; cdr3_aa: CASSTSGRAVKQYF
clone_size: NA; d_call: TRBD2; cdr3_length: 17; j_call: TRBJ2-2; v_call: TRBV11-2; cdr3_nt: TGTGCCAGCAGCCGATGGAGCGGGAGTGGGCACACCGGGGAGCTGTTTTTT; cdr3_aa: CASSRWSGSGHTGELFF
clone_size: NA; d_call: TRBD2; cdr3_length: 14; j_call: TRBJ2-1; v_call: TRBV5-4; cdr3_nt: TGTGCCAGCAGCTTGGCCGGGGGGAAGGATGAGCAGTTCTTC; cdr3_aa: CASSLAGGKDEQFF
clone_size: NA; d_call: NA; cdr3_length: 13; j_call: TRBJ2-3; v_call: TRBV3-1/TRBV3-2; cdr3_nt: TGTGCCAGCAGCCAATATAACACAGATACGCAGTATTTT; cdr3_aa: CASSQYNTDTQYF
clone_size: NA; d_call: TRBD2; cdr3_length: 18; j_call: TRBJ2-1; v_call: TRBV18; cdr3_nt: TGTGCCAGCTCACCAGTAAGACTAGCGGGAGTACAAGGCGATGAGCAGTTCTTC; cdr3_aa: CASSPVRLAGVQGDEQFF
clone_size: NA; d_call: NA; cdr3_length: 18; j_call: TRBJ2-2; v_call: TRBV5-6; cdr3_nt: TGTGCCAGCAGCTTCCGGACTCTCCTCAGGCTAGACACCGGGGAGCTGTTTTTT; cdr3_aa: CASSFRTLLRLDTGELFF
clone_size: once; d_call: TRBD1; cdr3_length: 14; j_call: TRBJ2-5; v_call: TRBV10-3; cdr3_nt: TGTGCCATCAGTTCGACAGGGGTGCAAGAGACCCAGTACTTC; cdr3_aa: CAISSTGVQETQYF
clone_size: NA; d_call: TRBD1; cdr3_length: 12; j_call: TRBJ1-2; v_call: TRBV19; cdr3_nt: TGTGCCAGTCGGACAGGGGGCGATGGCTACACCTTC; cdr3_aa: CASRTGGDGYTF
clone_size: NA; d_call: TRBD2; cdr3_length: 14; j_call: TRBJ2-2; v_call: TRBV28; cdr3_nt: TGTGCCAGCAGTCCGGGGGGGTCCTCCCGGGAGCTGTTTTTT; cdr3_aa: CASSPGGSSRELFF
clone_size: NA; d_call: NA; cdr3_length: 13; j_call: TRBJ1-2; v_call: TRBV5-1; cdr3_nt: TGCGCCAGCAGCTTTCCAGGGCACTATGGCTACACCTTC; cdr3_aa: CASSFPGHYGYTF
clone_size: NA; d_call: NA; cdr3_length: 14; j_call: TRBJ1-1; v_call: TRBV2; cdr3_nt: TGTGCCAGCAGTGAAGGACACTCGAACACTGAAGCTTTCTTT; cdr3_aa: CASSEGHSNTEAFF
clone_size: few; d_call: TRBD2; cdr3_length: 15; j_call: TRBJ2-7; v_call: TRBV18; cdr3_nt: TGTGCCAGCTCACCTAACGGACTAGCGGGAGTCGAGCAGTACTTC; cdr3_aa: CASSPNGLAGVEQYF
clone_size: NA; d_call: NA; cdr3_length: 15; j_call: TRBJ2-7; v_call: TRBV5-1; cdr3_nt: TGCGCCAGCAGCTTGGTCGCTAACGGGGGAGGCGAGCAGTACTTC; cdr3_aa: CASSLVANGGGEQYF
clone_size: NA; d_call: NA; cdr3_length: 16; j_call: TRBJ1-1; v_call: TRBV5-6; cdr3_nt: TGTGCCAGCAGCTTGGACTGGGGCAGGGTGAACACTGAAGCTTTCTTT; cdr3_aa: CASSLDWGRVNTEAFF
clone_size: NA; d_call: TRBD1; cdr3_length: 18; j_call: TRBJ2-6; v_call: TRBV20-1; cdr3_nt: TGCAGTGCTAGTGGGATCCGGGACAGGGGAGTTGGGGCCAACGTCCTGACTTTC; cdr3_aa: CSASGIRDRGVGANVLTF
clone_size: NA; d_call: NA; cdr3_length: 13; j_call: TRBJ2-7; v_call: TRBV25-1; cdr3_nt: TGTGCCAGCAGCATTTCTAGTGGTTCCGAGCAGTACTTC; cdr3_aa: CASSISSGSEQYF
clone_size: NA; d_call: NA; cdr3_length: 14; j_call: TRBJ1-3; v_call: TRBV29-1; cdr3_nt: TGCAGCGTTGAGGAGGAATCACCTGGAAACACCATATATTTT; cdr3_aa: CSVEEESPGNTIYF
clone_size: NA; d_call: NA; cdr3_length: 14; j_call: TRBJ2-7; v_call: TRBV5-1; cdr3_nt: TGCGCCAGCAAATCCGGGACACCGTCCTACGAGCAGTACTTC; cdr3_aa: CASKSGTPSYEQYF
clone_size: NA; d_call: NA; cdr3_length: 13; j_call: TRBJ2-5; v_call: TRBV5-1; cdr3_nt: TGCGCCAGCAGTACGGGGGGCGAGGAGACCCAGTACTTC; cdr3_aa: CASSTGGEETQYF
clone_size: few; d_call: NA; cdr3_length: 13; j_call: TRBJ2-7; v_call: TRBV5-1; cdr3_nt: TGCGCCAGCAGCTTGCGAGTTCTGGACGAGCAGTACTTC; cdr3_aa: CASSLRVLDEQYF
clone_size: NA; d_call: TRBD2; cdr3_length: 15; j_call: TRBJ2-7; v_call: TRBV5-6; cdr3_nt: TGTGCCAGCCGGCTGGCGGGAGGGCCTCGGGACGAGCAGTACTTC; cdr3_aa: CASRLAGGPRDEQYF
clone_size: NA; d_call: NA; cdr3_length: 16; j_call: TRBJ1-6; v_call: TRBV28; cdr3_nt: TGTGCCAGCAGTTTTAATTGGCAGGAGGTAAATTCACCCCTCCACTTT; cdr3_aa: CASSFNWQEVNSPLHF
clone_size: once; d_call: TRBD2; cdr3_length: 14; j_call: TRBJ2-7; v_call: TRBV6-4; cdr3_nt: TGTGCCAGCAGTGCCGCGGGAGGGAACTACGAGCAGTACTTC; cdr3_aa: CASSAAGGNYEQYF
clone_size: NA; d_call: NA; cdr3_length: 12; j_call: TRBJ1-5; v_call: TRBV19; cdr3_nt: TGTGCCAGTAGGACAGGCAATCAGCCCCAGCATTTT; cdr3_aa: CASRTGNQPQHF
clone_size: few; d_call: TRBD1; cdr3_length: 13; j_call: TRBJ1-5; v_call: TRBV19; cdr3_nt: TGTGCCAGTATGGGACAGGGGATACAGCCCCAGCATTTT; cdr3_aa: CASMGQGIQPQHF
clone_size: NA; d_call: NA; cdr3_length: 14; j_call: TRBJ2-7; v_call: TRBV28; cdr3_nt: TGTGCCAGCAGTGGGGGACTCACGGACTACGAGCAGTACTTC; cdr3_aa: CASSGGLTDYEQYF
clone_size: NA; d_call: NA; cdr3_length: 12; j_call: TRBJ2-1; v_call: TRBV10-3; cdr3_nt: TGTGCCATCCGGGATCCCGGCAATGAGCAGTTCTTC; cdr3_aa: CAIRDPGNEQFF
clone_size: NA; d_call: NA; cdr3_length: 14; j_call: TRBJ1-5; v_call: TRBV5-1; cdr3_nt: TGCGCCAGCAGCTTGGCGGGAACGGGTCAGCCCCAGCATTTT; cdr3_aa: CASSLAGTGQPQHF
clone_size: NA; d_call: NA; cdr3_length: 14; j_call: TRBJ2-7; v_call: TRBV2; cdr3_nt: TGTGCCAGCAGTGCCGGGGGTCTTCCCTACGAGCAGTACTTC; cdr3_aa: CASSAGGLPYEQYF
clone_size: NA; d_call: NA; cdr3_length: 15; j_call: TRBJ2-1; v_call: TRBV7-8; cdr3_nt: TGTGCCAGCAGCTTAACCGCAGGGCCCTACAATGAGCAGTTCTTC; cdr3_aa: CASSLTAGPYNEQFF
clone_size: NA; d_call: TRBD1; cdr3_length: 15; j_call: TRBJ1-2; v_call: TRBV6-1; cdr3_nt: TGTGCCAGCAGTGACCAACCGGGACAGAACTATGGCTACACCTTC; cdr3_aa: CASSDQPGQNYGYTF
clone_size: NA; d_call: TRBD1; cdr3_length: 16; j_call: TRBJ2-6; v_call: TRBV7-8; cdr3_nt: TGTGCCAGCAGCGCCTACAGGGGAATAAGGGCCAACGTCCTGACTTTC; cdr3_aa: CASSAYRGIRANVLTF
clone_size: NA; d_call: NA; cdr3_length: 15; j_call: TRBJ2-5; v_call: TRBV30; cdr3_nt: TGTGCCTGGAGTGTAGGGGGGGGCGTTCAAGAGACCCAGTACTTC; cdr3_aa: CAWSVGGGVQETQYF
clone_size: NA; d_call: NA; cdr3_length: 16; j_call: TRBJ2-3; v_call: TRBV4-1; cdr3_nt: TGCGCCAGCAGCCCCTTGGGGGGGCCTAGCACAGATACGCAGTATTTT; cdr3_aa: CASSPLGGPSTDTQYF